This T cell receptor (beta chain) was recorded in a study of sequential checkpoint blockade in melanoma. Specified treatment: randomized to nivolumab then ipilimumab (arm A) or the reverse (arm B). This table comes from immunoSEQ multiplex PCR, and its TCRdb copy is limited to in-frame clones, with some not included. The sample lists more than 9,500 clones, 82% occurring once. Germline V gives CDR1 SGHVS, CDR2 FNYEAQ. V lost 5 bases and J lost 2, with 16 bases in between. This CDR3 comprises 16 residues. The chain recombines TRBV7-6 with TRBJ2-1, with D possibly being TRBD2 (6 bases). The sample here was CD8+ T cells sorted from blood (inferred from file names), taken from a patient given nivolumab and ipilimumab in sequence. This receptor was obtained from a human donor with melanoma. DNA of the CDR3: TGTGCCAGCAGCCCGCGGTGGGGGGAGGCCTACAATGAGCAGTTCTTC. This sequence encodes CASSPRWGEAYNEQFF.